The rows below give T cell receptor beta chains drawn from one sample of a study of graft-versus-host responses after intestinal transplantation. Profiling relied on immunoSEQ multiplex PCR, and the TCRdb table lists in-frame clones only, not all of them. The data contain 40,000 to 60,000 clones, approximately 84% of them singletons. No antigens are known for them. The source material was unstimulated CD4+ T cells sorted from spleen or lymph node cells, sampled before transplant. The receptors derive from a human donor who was the organ donor for an intestinal transplant. Each CDR3 is given with its conserved first and last residue. Fields, in order: J gene, V gene, CDR3 protein.

j_gene: TRBJ2-7
v_gene: TRBV7-9
CDR3aa: CASSSRPAGLSSYEQYF

j_gene: TRBJ2-5
v_gene: TRBV10-3
CDR3aa: CAISAGTLLTQETQYF

j_gene: TRBJ2-7
v_gene: TRBV11-2
CDR3aa: CASSLDRGYEQYF

j_gene: TRBJ2-7
v_gene: TRBV6-5
CDR3aa: CASRSGEISYEQYF

j_gene: TRBJ1-4
v_gene: TRBV19
CDR3aa: CASRSATNEKLFF

j_gene: TRBJ2-4
v_gene: TRBV6-1
CDR3aa: CASSEFTTKLAKNIQYF

j_gene: TRBJ1-5
v_gene: TRBV7-2
CDR3aa: CASSLEGHNQPQHF

j_gene: TRBJ1-1
v_gene: TRBV29-1
CDR3aa: CSVEREAKNTEAFF

j_gene: TRBJ1-1
v_gene: TRBV7-2
CDR3aa: CASSLVGRANTEAFF

j_gene: TRBJ2-2
v_gene: TRBV6-5
CDR3aa: CASRAQGSGELFF